Following are 30 T cell receptor beta chains from one sample sequenced in a study of blood T cells in healthy people across ages. Alongside a J-beta primer mix, a sample-barcoded 5' primer served in a second PCR lasting about 7 to 12 cycles. TCRdb independently ran MiXCR on the 5' RACE reads; one entry per CDR3 protein. Of more than 750,000 distinct CDR3 sequences listed, just under 30% were seen once; the top ten hold 9.5% to 13%. This sample was also put to use in a study of T cells of mothers and their children.

Sequencing input: blood. All receptors come from a woman between 35 and 50 years old in good health.

The CDR3 sequence is CASTTTPRRRQYNEQFF. CDR3 nucleotides: TGTGCCAGCACCACAACCCCCCGACGGCGCCAGTACAATGAGCAGTTCTTC. This chain links TRBV7-9 with TRBJ2-1; no reliable D call. V shed 7 bases and J shed 4 bases, with 23 bases lying between them. CDR1 is SEHNR, CDR2 FQNEAQ, per germline (reference sequence). The CDR3 has 17 residues.

This clonotype was recorded only once. This rearrangement joins TRBV9 to TRBJ2-2; 7 positions match TRBD2. The CDR3 runs to 15 residues. The V gene's germline CDR1 is SGDLS and CDR2 YYNGEE. The junction had 5 bases not matched to a gene; V was cut back by 0 bases and J by 6 bases. This CDR3 reads CASSVAGGKSGELFF. CDR3 coding DNA: TGTGCCAGCAGCGTAGCCGGGGGGAAATCCGGGGAGCTGTTTTTT.

This clonotype was seen more than once but under ten times. The chain carries TRBV11-3 and TRBJ2-1; D may be TRBD2 (7 bases). CDR3 size: 15 residues. V was trimmed by 3 bases and J by 2 bases, leaving 11 bases between them. Per germline, CDR1 SGHNT and CDR2 YENEEA. CDR3 amino acids: CASSFRGAAYNEQFF. The CDR3 DNA reads TGTGCCAGCAGCTTTCGGGGGGCGGCCTACAATGAGCAGTTCTTC.

V usage is TRBV20-1 and J usage is TRBJ1-2; 7 bases map to TRBD1. Germline lookup yields CDR1 DFQATT and CDR2 SNEGSKA (reference sequence). CDR3 length: 13 amino acids. The ends lost 6 bases at V and 0 bases at J; junction bases unmatched: 4. CDR3 in DNA: TGCAGTGCCGGGGGGACAGCTAACTATGGCTACACCTTC. Translation: CSAGGTANYGYTF.

This clonotype was counted many times. The genes are TRBV6-6 and TRBJ1-2; TRBD1 matches 10 bases. Germline V gene sequence: CDR1 MNHNY, CDR2 SVGAGI (reference sequence). V was clipped by 5 bases and J by 4 bases; unmatched bases: 10. CDR3 length: 16 amino acids. The CDR3 coding sequence is TGTGCCAGCAGTACCCGCGGGGACAGGGGTGGCTATGGCTACACCTTC. Translated: CASSTRGDRGGYGYTF.

This clonotype was found many times. The chain recombines TRBV7-2 with TRBJ2-5; TRBD2 agrees at 10 bases. Looked up from germline, CDR1 is SGHTA and CDR2 is FQGNSA. V lost 3 bases, J lost 7 bases, and 14 bases stayed unmatched. There are 17 residues in the CDR3. As DNA, the CDR3 is TGTGCCAGCAGCTTGAGGTTGCAGCGGGGGGGTTCGGCGACCCAGTACTTC. This sequence encodes CASSLRLQRGGSATQYF.

This clonotype was seen at least ten times. V gene TRBV29-1 combines with J gene TRBJ2-6; 9 bases line up with TRBD1. After removal of 4 bases from V and 2 bases from J, the junction contained 9 bases not matched to a gene. The CDR3 loop spans 17 amino acids. The germline gives CDR1 SQVTM, CDR2 ANQGSEA. CDR3 residues: CSVANRGHFTGANVLTF. DNA of the CDR3: TGCAGCGTTGCCAACAGGGGGCACTTTACTGGGGCCAACGTCCTGACTTTC. Complete variable domain (other parts from reference TRBV29-1 and TRBJ2-6): SAVISQKPSRDICQRGTSLTIQCQVDSQVTMMFWYRQQPGQSLTLIATANQGSEATYESGFVIDKFPISRPNLTFSTLTVSNMSPEDSSIYLCSVANRGHFTGANVLTFGAGSRLTVL.

This sequence joins TRBV7-2 and TRBJ2-4, with unresolved D. The J call is in doubt because the DNA end fits TRBJ2-7 better. Germline CDR1 is SGHTA and CDR2 is FQGNSA. This CDR3 has 15 residues. CDR3 sequence reads: CASSLEGEWVYEQYF. CDR3 DNA: TGTGCCAGCAGCTTAGAAGGTGAATGGGTCTACGAGCAGTACTTC.

As to this clonotype: A much larger clone differs from this one at a single base, so this may be a read error. The CDR3 loop reads CASSPDEGGYGYTF. CDR3 bases: TGTGCCAGCAGCCCTGACGAGGGTGGCTATGGCTACACCTTC. The gene calls are TRBV5-5 and TRBJ1-2, with D unclear. CDR1 and CDR2 from the germline V gene are SGHKS and YYEKEE (reference sequence). This CDR3 has 14 residues. V dropped 4 bases and J dropped 4 bases, with 14 bases sitting between them. Supplemented by reference TRBV5-5 and TRBJ1-2, the full variable domain reads DAGVTQSPTHLIKTRGQQVTLRCSPISGHKSVSWYQQVLGQGPQFIFQYYEKEERGRGNFPDRFSARQFPNYSSELNVNALLLGDSALYLCASSPDEGGYGYTFGSGTRLTVV.

The CDR3 DNA reads as TGTGCCAGCAGTGAACCAAAGGCCTTCTTCCTAAGCGAGCAGTACTTC. Protein: CASSEPKAFFLSEQYF. V usage is TRBV25-1 and J usage is TRBJ2-5; D gene ambiguous. The J call may be faulty, since TRBJ2-7 better matches the DNA end. Germline CDR1 and CDR2: MGHDK and SYGVNS. This CDR3 contains 16 residues.

The V and J genes are TRBV20-1 and TRBJ1-5; the match to TRBD1 covers 7 bases. This CDR3 region has 16 residues. V lost 0 bases and J lost 6; bases outside the gene matches: 11. The germline V gene encodes CDR1 DFQATT and CDR2 SNEGSKA (reference sequence). CDR3 bases: TGCAGTGCTAGAGAAGAGGGCAACAGGGGAGGTCAGCCCCAGCATTTT. This codes for CSAREEGNRGGQPQHF.

This chain connects TRBV6-5 to TRBJ1-5, with D perhaps TRBD1 (6 bases). CDR1 MNHEY and CDR2 SVGAGI come from the germline V gene. This CDR3 spans 15 amino acids. The V end was cut by 6 bases, the J end by 6 bases, with 18 bases between. CDR3: CASSSTQGRGQPQHF. In nucleotides, the CDR3 is TGTGCCAGCAGCTCGACACAGGGTAGGGGTCAGCCCCAGCATTTT.

The chain employs TRBV20-1 and TRBJ2-3, with 11 positions matching TRBD2. The CDR3 covers 16 residues. The junction had 10 bases not matched to a gene; V was cut back by 3 bases and J by 5 bases. CDR1 and CDR2 from the germline V gene are DFQATT and SNEGSKA (reference sequence). The CDR3: CSARVAGGPVRDTQYF. The CDR3 DNA reads as TGCAGTGCTAGGGTAGCGGGGGGGCCCGTTAGAGATACGCAGTATTTT.

This clonotype showed up just a few times. V gene TRBV12-3 or TRBV12-4 combines with J gene TRBJ1-1; D gene uncertain. The CDR3 loop spans 11 amino acids. V lost 4 bases, J lost 7 bases, and 7 bases lay in between. The CDR3 spells CASSSGYEAFF. The CDR3, as DNA: TGTGCCAGCAGTTCGGGTTATGAAGCTTTCTTT.

The rearrangement uses TRBV20-1 and TRBJ2-6; tentatively, D is TRBD2 (6 bases). Germline-derived CDR1 and CDR2 are DFQATT and SNEGSKA (reference sequence). The CDR3 is 16 amino acids. Between the trimmed V and J ends, which lost 0 bases and 1 base, there was a span of 10 bases. DNA of the CDR3: TGCAGTGCTAGAGACCCCGGGACTTCTGGGGCCAACGTCCTGACTTTC. It translates to CSARDPGTSGANVLTF.

In this sample, this clonotype turned up many times. V usage is TRBV4-2 and J usage is TRBJ2-5, with D uncertain. CDR1 and CDR2 (germline): LGHNA, YNFKEQ. This CDR3 comprises 13 residues. Trimming pared 2 bases from V and 5 bases from J, leaving 9 bases between. The CDR3 DNA reads TGTGCCAGCAGCCAAAGCGTTAGGGAGACCCAGTACTTC. Its protein product is CASSQSVRETQYF.

The J gene is TRBJ2-7, the V gene TRBV5-6; no reliable D call. There are 15 residues in the CDR3. Trimming took off 5 bases at V and 2 bases at J, with 17 bases between the two ends. Per germline, CDR1 SGHDT and CDR2 YYEEEE. The CDR3 bases are TGTGCCAGCAGTCTGGGGTGGCAGAACCCCTACGAGCAGTACTTC. Protein sequence: CASSLGWQNPYEQYF.

This clonotype was picked up many times. The V and J genes are TRBV7-6 and TRBJ1-2; TRBD1 might be the D (5 bases). The CDR3 covers 14 residues. The V end was cut by 5 bases, the J end by 1 base, with 11 bases between. CDR1 SGHVS and CDR2 FNYEAQ come from the germline V gene. The CDR3 coding sequence is TGTGCCAGCAGCCCCCGGGGGGATAACTATGGCTACACCTTC. It specifies CASSPRGDNYGYTF. The full variable domain, its missing parts supplied by reference TRBV7-6 and TRBJ1-2, is GAGVSQSPRYKVTKRGQDVALRCDPISGHVSLYWYRQALGQGPEFLTYFNYEAQQDKSGLPNDRFSAERPEGSISTLTIQRTEQRDSAMYRCASSPRGDNYGYTFGSGTRLTVV.

The rearrangement joins TRBV7-9 to TRBJ2-7; D ambiguous. Germline assignment: CDR1 SEHNR and CDR2 FQNEAQ (reference sequence). V lost 7 bases and J 0 bases, leaving 13 bases between the germline ends. The CDR3 covers 14 residues. This CDR3 reads CASTLGSVSYEQYF. CDR3 sequence (DNA): TGTGCCAGCACATTGGGGTCAGTCTCCTACGAGCAGTACTTC.

In this sample, this clonotype turned up many times. The chain recombines TRBV4-1 with TRBJ2-7, with TRBD2 identical over 7 bases. Germline V lookup: CDR1 MGHRA, CDR2 YSYEKL. The CDR3 sequence is 18 residues long. V lost 3 bases, J lost 2 bases, and 16 bases stayed unmatched. In nucleotides, the CDR3 is TGCGCCAGCAGCCACCCAAACGGACGGGGGGTGGGCCCCTACGAGCAGTACTTC. Its translation is CASSHPNGRGVGPYEQYF.

Concerning this clonotype itself: A junction end diverges from the germline sequence, so it may reflect a read error. The CDR3 bases are TGCAGTGCTGGAGATCCGGGGGAGATGTGGCAGCCCCAGCATTTT. Its protein is CSAGDPGEMWQPQHF. This chain links TRBV20-1 with TRBJ1-5; TRBD1 is a possible D gene (5 bases). The length of the CDR3 is 15 residues. Germline V gene lookup returns CDR1 DFQATT and CDR2 SNEGSKA (reference sequence).

Worth noting for this clonotype: A much larger clone lies a single base off, so this may be a read error. This chain connects TRBV27 to TRBJ2-5, with 7 bases fitting TRBD2. The V gene's germline CDR1 is MNHEY and CDR2 SMNVEV (reference sequence). The length of the CDR3 is 14 residues. V trimming: 0 bases; J trimming: 5 bases; junction bases outside the gene matches: 3. The CDR3 DNA is TGTGCCAGCAGTTTATCTCCCGGGGGGGAGACCCAGTACTTC. It yields the protein CASSLSPGGETQYF.

Comments on this clonotype: With a much larger clone just one base away, this may be a read error. V gene TRBV7-2 combines with J gene TRBJ2-7, with D tentatively TRBD2 (5 bases). Germline V gene sequence: CDR1 SGHTA, CDR2 FQGNSA. This CDR3 spans 15 amino acids. The CDR3 region has the DNA TGTGCCAGCAGCCCCCGGCGGGTTGACTCCTACAAGCAGTACTTC. Translating gives CASSPRRVDSYKQYF. The complete variable domain, with remaining parts taken from reference TRBV7-2 and TRBJ2-7, reads GAGVSQSPSNKVTEKGKDVELRCDPISGHTALYWYRQSLGQGLEFLIYFQGNSAPDKSGLPSDRFSAERTGGSVSTLTIQRTQQEDSAVYLCASSPRRVDSYKQYFGPGTRLTVT.

This clonotype was counted between two and nine times. The rearrangement uses TRBV5-1 and TRBJ2-7; D is possibly TRBD1 (6 bases). Trimming stripped 0 bases from V and 4 bases from J, with 11 bases between. Looked up from germline, CDR1 is SGHRS and CDR2 is YFSETQ. The CDR3 runs to 14 residues. CDR3 sequence reads: CASSLDDRPYEQYF. As DNA, the CDR3 is TGCGCCAGCAGCTTGGATGACAGGCCATACGAGCAGTACTTC.

This clonotype showed up many times. The chain couples TRBV4-2 to TRBJ1-1, with D unclear. The germline V and J ends were trimmed by 6 bases and 1 base, with 6 bases remaining between them. This CDR3 spans 12 amino acids. Germline CDR1 reads LGHNA; CDR2 reads YNFKEQ. CDR3: CASSHGNTEAFF. CDR3 DNA sequence: TGTGCCAGCAGTCATGGGAACACTGAAGCTTTCTTT.

The chain links TRBV29-1 to TRBJ2-1, with 9 bases identical to TRBD2. In germline, CDR1 is SQVTM, CDR2 ANQGSEA. Germline trimming cut 2 bases from V and 10 bases from J; bases unmatched to any gene: 9. This CDR3 contains 14 residues. The CDR3 DNA follows: TGCAGCGTTGAATGGCGGGGGGGTTCAGGGGAGCAGTTCTTC. Protein: CSVEWRGGSGEQFF.

This clonotype has ten or more counts. The chain combines TRBV7-2 with TRBJ1-2; 7 bases map to TRBD1. This CDR3 has 15 residues. Germline CDR1 and CDR2: SGHTA and FQGNSA. V shed 4 bases, J shed 4 bases, and the junction held 9 bases outside the gene matches. CDR3 protein: CASSSTPGTAYGYTF. CDR3 coding DNA: TGTGCCAGCAGCTCTACTCCCGGGACAGCCTATGGCTACACCTTC.

Comments on this clonotype: Sequence at one end of the junction differs from germline and may be a read error. The chain links TRBV6-5 to TRBJ1-5; D might be TRBD1 (6 bases). Looked up from germline, CDR1 is MNHEY and CDR2 is SVGAGI. CDR3 length equals 13 residues. The CDR3 here is CTSSYLDSQPQHF. As DNA, the CDR3 is TGTACCAGCAGTTACCTGGACAGTCAGCCCCAGCATTTT.

CDR3 nucleotides: TGTGCCAGCAGCCAAGATTTGCAGGCTGGTGAGCAGTTCTTC. Protein sequence: CASSQDLQAGEQFF. This rearrangement joins TRBV3-1 to TRBJ2-1; D is uncertain. Germline V gene lookup returns CDR1 LGHDT and CDR2 YNNKEL (reference sequence). The CDR3 sequence is 14 residues long. Trimming stripped 0 bases from V and 9 bases from J, with 12 bases between.

The V call is TRBV4-1, the J call TRBJ2-2; D call uncertain. The CDR3 is 16 residues long. Trimming took off 2 bases at V and 2 bases at J, with 12 bases between the two ends. CDR1 is MGHRA, CDR2 YSYEKL, per germline. CDR3 DNA sequence: TGCGCCAGCAGCCAACGCGGCCTCATCAACACCGGGGAGCTGTTTTTT. Protein: CASSQRGLINTGELFF.